The 16 T cell receptor beta chains below come from one sample, sequenced in a study of T-cell memory formation after mild COVID-19. TCRdb fed the 5' RACE reads into MiXCR, producing one record per CDR3 protein. Altogether around 200,000 distinct CDR3 sequences are present, around 25% being singletons, with the ten largest covering approximately 10%. Sequenced material: PBMCs or a T cell subset sorted from them (not recorded which). The source of these receptors is an adult woman who had mild COVID-19 (a few samples of this study predate the infection). Cell type and time point are not known.

This clonotype appeared a few times. The chain carries TRBV5-1 and TRBJ2-7; D is perhaps TRBD1 (8 bases). V was pared by 0 bases and J by 4 bases, with 14 bases between. The germline gives CDR1 SGHRS, CDR2 YFSETQ. The CDR3 is made up of 15 amino acids. This CDR3 reads CASSLATGGDYEQYF. CDR3 sequence (DNA): TGCGCCAGCAGCTTGGCAACAGGGGGGGATTACGAGCAGTACTTC.

This clonotype was seen more than once but under ten times. This sequence joins TRBV24-1 and TRBJ2-3; 8 positions agree with TRBD2. V dropped 6 bases and J dropped 2; count of bases not matched to a gene: 9. The germline V gene encodes CDR1 KGHDR and CDR2 SFDVKD. The CDR3 has 16 residues. The CDR3 coding sequence is TGTGCCACCAGTCAAACTAGCGGACTTATCACAGATACGCAGTATTTT. Amino acid sequence: CATSQTSGLITDTQYF.

The rearrangement joins TRBV7-6 to TRBJ1-1; the D gene is possibly TRBD1 (6 bases). The V end lost 5 bases, the J end lost 1 base, and 17 bases lay between the germline ends. Germline loops: CDR1 SGHVS, CDR2 FNYEAQ. The CDR3 is 16 residues long. Here the CDR3 DNA reads TGTGCCAGCAGCCGTACATCAGGGGTAACGAACACTGAAGCTTTCTTT. Protein product: CASSRTSGVTNTEAFF.

The V and J genes are TRBV7-9 and TRBJ2-2, with TRBD1 identical over 7 bases. Trimming took 5 bases from V and 1 from J; bases not matched to a gene: 4. The CDR3 contains 15 residues. Germline CDR1 reads SEHNR; CDR2 reads FQNEAQ (reference sequence). The CDR3 DNA follows: TGTGCCAGCAGCACAGGGGCTCTGAACACCGGGGAGCTGTTTTTT. This encodes CASSTGALNTGELFF.

This chain uses TRBV12-3 or TRBV12-4 with TRBJ2-3, with D possibly TRBD2 on 6 matching bases. V gave up 4 bases and J gave up 1 base, with 9 bases separating them. The CDR3 consists of 14 residues. The chain's CDR3 is CASSWGGGTDTQYF. The CDR3 coding sequence is TGTGCCAGCAGTTGGGGCGGGGGCACAGATACGCAGTATTTT.

A few counts support this clonotype. This rearrangement joins TRBV6-5 to TRBJ2-3; D is perhaps TRBD2 (5 bases). Deletions cut 2 bases from V and 3 bases from J, with 18 bases between. The CDR3 consists of 17 residues. Per germline, CDR1 MNHEY and CDR2 SVGAGI. For the CDR3, the DNA is TGTGCCAGCAGTTACCGAATTCTTAGCGACGGTACAGATACGCAGTATTTT. It codes for CASSYRILSDGTDTQYF.

The CDR3 DNA reads TGTGCCAGCAGCCGGGCCCCCGGGACTAGCAACGAGCAGTACTTC. Translated, it gives CASSRAPGTSNEQYF. V usage is TRBV11-2 and J usage is TRBJ2-7; 9 bases agree with TRBD2. Germline CDR1 and CDR2: SGHAT and FQNNGV. With 5 bases clipped from V and 5 bases from J, the junction kept 10 bases outside the gene matches. The CDR3 length is 15 residues. Drawing the rest from reference TRBV11-2 and TRBJ2-7, the complete variable domain is EAGVAQSPRYKIIEKRQSVAFWCNPISGHATLYWYQQILGQGPKLLIQFQNNGVVDDSQLPKDRFSAERLKGVDSTLKIQPAKLEDSAVYLCASSRAPGTSNEQYFGPGTRLTVT.

The chain employs TRBV7-3 and TRBJ1-6; D is unresolved. This CDR3 region has 15 residues. Per germline, CDR1 SGHTA and CDR2 FQGTGA. V lost 5 bases to trimming and J lost 0 bases, with 8 bases between them. The CDR3 spells CASSGGSSYNSPLHF. The CDR3 coding sequence is TGTGCCAGCAGCGGAGGGAGCTCCTATAATTCACCCCTCCACTTT.

This clonotype was observed a handful of times. One end of the junction is discordant with germline, which a read error may explain. The chain links TRBV6-1 to TRBJ2-1; 7 nucleotides align to TRBD2. CDR3 length equals 13 residues. The germline gives CDR1 MNHNS, CDR2 SASEGT. The CDR3 here is CASTSGGLRSQVF. The CDR3 region has the DNA TGTGCCAGCACCTCGGGGGGACTCCGAAGTCAGGTCTTC.

The chain combines TRBV24-1 with TRBJ2-3; 12 bases map to TRBD1. This CDR3 is built from 13 residues. The germline V gene has CDR1 KGHDR and CDR2 SFDVKD. Trimming removed 9 bases from V and 6 bases from J; junction bases left unmatched: 3. Here the CDR3 DNA reads TGTGCCACCGGGGACAGGGGGCCCGATACGCAGTATTTT. Protein product: CATGDRGPDTQYF.

The rearrangement joins TRBV6-5 to TRBJ1-6, with D possibly TRBD1 on 5 matching bases. CDR3 length: 12 amino acids. Germline loops: CDR1 MNHEY, CDR2 SVGAGI. The V end was cut by 2 bases, the J end by 15 bases, with 11 bases between. This chain's CDR3 is CASSYRGASLHF. The CDR3 nucleotides are TGTGCCAGCAGTTACAGGGGTGCCAGCCTCCACTTT.

V usage is TRBV7-9 and J usage is TRBJ2-5; D is perhaps TRBD1 (6 bases). CDR3 size: 14 residues. Germline V gene data show CDR1 as SEHNR and CDR2 as FQNEAQ (reference sequence). The V end was cut by 6 bases, the J end by 5 bases, with 16 bases between. CDR3 amino acids: CASSQTGLGETQYF. The DNA for the CDR3 is TGTGCCAGCAGTCAAACAGGGCTCGGGGAGACCCAGTACTTC.

This clonotype has just one count. This chain uses TRBV20-1 with TRBJ2-5; a weak D match, TRBD1 (5 bases). CDR3 size: 10 residues. V was trimmed by 7 bases and J by 3 bases, leaving 6 bases between them. The V gene's germline CDR1 is DFQATT and CDR2 SNEGSKA (reference sequence). CDR3 region: CSVREETQYF. CDR3 nucleotide sequence: TGCAGTGTCAGGGAAGAGACCCAGTACTTC.

V usage is TRBV5-1 and J usage is TRBJ1-4, with D uncertain. Germline V gene lookup returns CDR1 SGHRS and CDR2 YFSETQ. This CDR3 comprises 14 residues. The V end lost 4 bases, the J end lost 8 bases, and 15 bases lay between the germline ends. DNA for the CDR3: TGCGCCAGCAGCGGGCCTCCCCCGGCGGAAAAACTGTTTTTT. Protein: CASSGPPPAEKLFF.

There are a few counts of this clonotype. The genes are TRBV9 and TRBJ2-2, with D perhaps TRBD1 (5 bases). Trimming removed 5 bases from V and 2 bases from J, with 19 bases in between. The CDR3 runs 17 residues. From germline, CDR1 is SGDLS and CDR2 YYNGEE. Here the CDR3 reads CASRPHRQHTNTGELFF. The CDR3 DNA reads TGTGCCAGCAGACCCCATAGACAGCATACAAACACCGGGGAGCTGTTTTTT.

The chain employs TRBV30 and TRBJ2-5; unclear D gene. The germline V and J ends were trimmed by 0 bases and 5 bases, with 19 bases remaining between them. Germline CDR1 and CDR2: GTSNPN and SVGIG (reference sequence). This CDR3 is 16 amino acids long. The CDR3 here is CAWSVRGLLLGETQYF. As DNA, the CDR3 is TGTGCCTGGAGTGTACGTGGGCTTCTACTGGGGGAGACCCAGTACTTC. The entire variable domain, with the rest obtained from reference TRBV30 and TRBJ2-5, is as follows: SQTIHQWPATLVQPVGSPLSLECTVEGTSNPNLYWYRQAAGRGLQLLFYSVGIGQISSEVPQNLSASRPQDRQFILSSKKLLLSDSGFYLCAWSVRGLLLGETQYFGPGTRLLVL.